Presented here are 32 T cell receptor beta chains from one specimen sequenced in a study of siplizumab effects on memory and regulatory T cells. Generated by immunoSEQ multiplex PCR, the TCRdb table keeps only in-frame clones and is missing some. This sample yields under 140,000 clones, of which roughly 90% are seen a single time; under 1.5% belongs to the top ten. The material sequenced was CD4+ T cells sorted from blood. The origin of the receptors is a human donor in good health.

The chain couples TRBV5-1 to TRBJ2-5; 12 bases are a match to TRBD2. The CDR3 covers 17 residues. Germline CDR1 and CDR2: SGHRS and YFSETQ. J was trimmed by 2 bases and V by 0 bases; bases with no gene match: 5. CDR3 sequence (DNA): TGCGCCAGCAGCTTGGGACTAGCGGGGGCGTCACAAGAGACCCAGTACTTC. This translates into CASSLGLAGASQETQYF.

The chain links TRBV6-6 to TRBJ2-7; no reliable D call. Germline lookup yields CDR1 MNHNY and CDR2 SVGAGI (reference sequence). Trimming pared 6 bases from V and 4 bases from J, leaving 16 bases between. The CDR3 consists of 14 residues. The CDR3 DNA sequence: TGTGCCAGCAGGCGATCCCTCGGTAGATACGAGCAGTACTTC. As protein: CASRRSLGRYEQYF.

This clone was counted a few times. This chain links TRBV7-9 with TRBJ1-1, with no clear D. The ends were cut back, 5 bases at V and 4 bases at J, with 5 bases in the middle. Germline V lookup: CDR1 SEHNR, CDR2 FQNEAQ (reference sequence). The CDR3 consists of 11 residues. The CDR3 DNA is TGTGCCAGCAGCGGGGTCACTGAAGCTTTCTTT. It encodes CASSGVTEAFF. Filled out from reference TRBV7-9 and TRBJ1-1, the complete variable domain reads DTGVSQNPRHKITKRGQNVTFRCDPISEHNRLYWYRQTLGQGPEFLTYFQNEAQLEKSRLLSDRFSAERPKGSFSTLEIQRTEQGDSAMYLCASSGVTEAFFGQGTRLTVV.

The V call is TRBV4-1, the J call TRBJ2-3; no firm D call. V lost 3 bases to trimming and J lost 2 bases, with 3 bases between them. The CDR3 has 12 amino acids. CDR1 is MGHRA and CDR2 is YSYEKL in the germline V gene. CDR3 in amino acids: CASSHTTDTQYF. The CDR3 DNA follows: TGCGCCAGCAGCCACACCACAGATACGCAGTATTTT.

The chain joins TRBV6-1 to TRBJ2-1; D uncertain. With 8 bases removed from V and 12 bases from J, the gap between germline ends came to 8 bases. This CDR3 is 9 amino acids long. Germline lookup yields CDR1 MNHNS and CDR2 SASEGT. CDR3 region: CASGVGQFF. The CDR3 DNA reads as TGTGCCAGCGGTGTAGGGCAGTTCTTC.

V gene TRBV7-2 combines with J gene TRBJ2-5; D is ambiguous. V lost 3 bases to trimming and J lost 4 bases, with 18 bases between them. The CDR3 runs 16 residues. Germline V gives CDR1 SGHTA, CDR2 FQGNSA. CDR3 sequence (DNA): TGTGCCAGCAGCTTTTTCCACCTTGATGGTCGAGAGACCCAGTACTTC. It translates to CASSFFHLDGRETQYF. Full variable domain (rest looked up from reference TRBV7-2 and TRBJ2-5): GAGVSQSPSNKVTEKGKDVELRCDPISGHTALYWYRQSLGQGLEFLIYFQGNSAPDKSGLPSDRFSAERTGGSVSTLTIQRTQQEDSAVYLCASSFFHLDGRETQYFGPGTRLLVL.

The rearrangement uses TRBV6-1 and TRBJ2-4; D gene ambiguous. The V end was cut by 6 bases, the J end by 3 bases, with 9 bases between. The CDR3 consists of 13 residues. Per germline, CDR1 MNHNS and CDR2 SASEGT. CDR3 sequence reads: CASSVDRKNIQYF. The DNA for the CDR3 is TGTGCCAGCAGCGTCGATCGCAAAAACATTCAGTACTTC.

V and J are TRBV2 and TRBJ2-7, with D unresolved. The germline gives CDR1 SNHLY, CDR2 FYNNEI. This CDR3 region has 13 residues. V shed 4 bases and J shed 6 bases, with 13 bases lying between them. CDR3 in DNA: TGTGCCAGCAGTGGCCAGTACATCGGCGAGCAGTACTTC. Translating gives CASSGQYIGEQYF.

The V call is TRBV6-1, the J call TRBJ2-1, with D maybe TRBD2 (5 bases). Germline lookup yields CDR1 MNHNS and CDR2 SASEGT. The germline V and J ends were trimmed by 8 bases and 7 bases, with 21 bases remaining between them. The CDR3 totals 15 residues. CDR3 in amino acids: CASLRTPRAVNEQFF. CDR3 DNA sequence: TGTGCCAGCTTGAGGACTCCGAGGGCTGTAAATGAGCAGTTCTTC.

Of note for this clone: Additional DNA sequences in this sample encode the identical CDR3. J is TRBJ2-1 and V is TRBV5-4, with TRBD2 identical over 9 bases. This CDR3 is 16 amino acids long. Per the germline V gene, CDR1 is SGHNT and CDR2 is YYREEE (reference sequence). The junction had 6 bases not matched to a gene; V was cut back by 5 bases and J by 0 bases. The CDR3 DNA reads TGTGCCAGCAGTTCTAGCGGGGCGAGCTCCTACAATGAGCAGTTCTTC. It specifies CASSSSGASSYNEQFF. The full variable domain, rest sourced from reference TRBV5-4 and TRBJ2-1, is ETGVTQSPTHLIKTRGQQVTLRCSSQSGHNTVSWYQQALGQGPQFIFQYYREEENGRGNFPPRFSGLQFPNYSSELNVNALELDDSALYLCASSSSGASSYNEQFFGPGTRLTVL.

This rearrangement joins TRBV12-5 to TRBJ1-1; D ambiguous. The CDR3 loop spans 11 amino acids. CDR1 LGHNT and CDR2 FRNRAP come from the germline V gene. V lost 3 bases to trimming and J lost 10 bases, with 9 bases between them. CDR3 sequence: CASGFQYGAFF. CDR3 in DNA: TGTGCTAGTGGTTTCCAATACGGAGCTTTCTTT.

The rearrangement joins TRBV6-1 to TRBJ2-3, with 10 bases aligning to TRBD2. This CDR3 comprises 16 residues. Germline V gene data show CDR1 as MNHNS and CDR2 as SASEGT. Trimming removed 3 bases from V and 3 bases from J; junction bases left unmatched: 6. The CDR3 region has the DNA TGTGCCAGCAGTGACGGGACTAGCGCTGAGACAGATACGCAGTATTTT. This sequence encodes CASSDGTSAETDTQYF.

In its sample, this clone was seen once. V usage is TRBV6-1 and J usage is TRBJ2-7; a possible D gene is TRBD2 (7 bases). V was clipped by 6 bases and J by 6 bases, with 21 bases between them. CDR3 size: 15 residues. Germline CDR1 reads MNHNS; CDR2 reads SASEGT. The chain's CDR3 is CASSPRGGGLSEQYF. CDR3 nucleotide sequence: TGTGCCAGCAGCCCCAGAGGGGGGGGTTTGAGCGAGCAGTACTTC.

The rearrangement joins TRBV19 to TRBJ2-7, with D perhaps TRBD1 (6 bases). The CDR3 extends over 18 amino acids. Germline V gene lookup returns CDR1 LNHDA and CDR2 SQIVND (reference sequence). The V and J ends lost 3 bases and 2 bases respectively, with 23 bases between them. The CDR3 DNA reads as TGTGCCAGTAGTATGCCCTTTAGGACAGCCGAAGGACCCTACGAGCAGTACTTC. Amino acids: CASSMPFRTAEGPYEQYF.

The V gene is TRBV29-1, the J gene TRBJ1-1; weak D call: TRBD1 (5 bases). The CDR3 consists of 11 residues. Per germline, CDR1 SQVTM and CDR2 ANQGSEA. Trimming shortened V by 7 bases and J by 4 bases, and 10 bases separated the two germline ends. CDR3 sequence reads: CSGRQTTEAFF. Written as DNA, the CDR3 is TGCAGCGGCCGACAGACCACTGAAGCTTTCTTT.

The chain employs TRBV9 and TRBJ1-1; D possibly corresponds to TRBD1 (6 bases). The CDR3 spans 14 residues. V was shortened by 3 bases and J by 2 bases, with 11 bases between the two germline ends. The germline V gene has CDR1 SGDLS and CDR2 YYNGEE. CDR3 sequence reads: CASSAGDFNTEAFF. The DNA for the CDR3 is TGTGCCAGCAGCGCAGGGGATTTTAACACTGAAGCTTTCTTT.

The chain combines TRBV5-4 with TRBJ2-5; 7 nucleotides agree with TRBD1. V shed 5 bases and J 5 bases; nucleotides not matched to a gene: 12. Germline CDR1 is SGHNT and CDR2 is YYREEE (reference sequence). The CDR3 has 15 residues. The CDR3 sequence is CASSSTGDWRETQYF. CDR3 DNA sequence: TGTGCCAGCAGTTCTACAGGGGATTGGAGGGAGACCCAGTACTTC.

The gene calls are TRBV6-1 and TRBJ1-6, with TRBD1 identical over 8 bases. Germline V gene sequence: CDR1 MNHNS, CDR2 SASEGT. Trimming at V came to 2 bases and at J to 5 bases, leaving 8 bases not matched to a gene. The CDR3 length is 17 residues. CDR3 bases: TGTGCCAGCAGTGAATTAACAGGGGGTCCAGATAATTCACCCCTCCACTTT. Its protein product is CASSELTGGPDNSPLHF.

Written as DNA, the CDR3 is TGTGCCAGCAGCAGTTTGATGAACACTGAAGCTTTCTTT. The encoded protein is CASSSLMNTEAFF. This chain links TRBV6-5 with TRBJ1-1; D not certain. Germline V gene lookup returns CDR1 MNHEY and CDR2 SVGAGI. The CDR3 has 13 amino acids. V was pared by 6 bases and J by 0 bases, with 8 bases between.

The chain combines TRBV5-1 with TRBJ2-3; 7 bases fit TRBD1. Germline trimming cut 0 bases from V and 6 bases from J; bases unmatched to any gene: 4. Germline V gives CDR1 SGHRS, CDR2 YFSETQ. This CDR3 contains 14 residues. The CDR3 nucleotides read TGCGCCAGCAGCTTGGCCGGGACAGCTGATACGCAGTATTTT. The encoded protein is CASSLAGTADTQYF. Drawing the rest from reference TRBV5-1 and TRBJ2-3, the complete variable domain is KAGVTQTPRYLIKTRGQQVTLSCSPISGHRSVSWYQQTPGQGLQFLFEYFSETQRNKGNFPGRFSGRQFSNSRSEMNVSTLELGDSALYLCASSLAGTADTQYFGPGTRLTVL.

The chain employs TRBV27 and TRBJ1-5; TRBD1 might be the D (6 bases). CDR1 and CDR2 (germline): MNHEY, SMNVEV (reference sequence). The CDR3 extends over 17 amino acids. Trimming took off 8 bases at V and 0 bases at J, with 20 bases between the two ends. CDR3 bases: TGTGCCAGCTGTCGGAGGGGGAGACATTATAGCAATCAGCCCCAGCATTTT. As protein: CASCRRGRHYSNQPQHF.

The genes are TRBV11-2 and TRBJ2-2; the D is unclear. The germline gives CDR1 SGHAT, CDR2 FQNNGV. V dropped 5 bases and J dropped 3 bases, with 7 bases sitting between them. This CDR3 is built from 13 residues. The CDR3 nucleotides read TGTGCCAGCAGCCCGCGGTACACCGGGGAGCTGTTTTTT. This sequence encodes CASSPRYTGELFF.

The genes are TRBV5-1 and TRBJ2-7; TRBD1 might be the D (5 bases). The CDR3 contains 13 residues. Germline V lookup: CDR1 SGHRS, CDR2 YFSETQ. V lost 0 bases and J lost 6, with 10 bases in between. In DNA form, the CDR3 reads TGCGCCAGCAGCTTGGGGCAGGGTGGCGAGCAGTACTTC. Translating gives CASSLGQGGEQYF.

The J gene is TRBJ1-5, the V gene TRBV5-4; tentative D call: TRBD1 (6 bases). Germline V gives CDR1 SGHNT, CDR2 YYREEE (reference sequence). The V end lost 10 bases, the J end lost 7 bases, and 27 bases lay between the germline ends. This CDR3 is built from 16 residues. CDR3 DNA: TGTGCCTTTCTTCGGCCGTGGCAGGGGAAGGGCCAGCCCCAGCATTTT. Translation: CAFLRPWQGKGQPQHF.

The chain couples TRBV9 to TRBJ2-7; TRBD1 might be the D (5 bases). Trimming removed 4 bases from V and 2 bases from J, with 13 bases in between. The CDR3 totals 14 residues. Germline V gene lookup returns CDR1 SGDLS and CDR2 YYNGEE. The CDR3 sequence is CASSPFGATYEQYF. Here the CDR3 DNA reads TGTGCCAGCAGCCCCTTTGGGGCCACCTACGAGCAGTACTTC.

This chain connects TRBV5-1 to TRBJ2-3; D is possibly TRBD1 (5 bases). CDR3 length: 14 residues. Per germline, CDR1 SGHRS and CDR2 YFSETQ. Trimming stripped 2 bases from V and 2 bases from J, with 9 bases between. CDR3 in amino acids: CASSLDRITDTQYF. The CDR3 DNA reads as TGCGCCAGCAGCTTAGACAGAATCACAGATACGCAGTATTTT.

The chain employs TRBV7-9 and TRBJ2-7; 9 bases map to TRBD2. The germline gives CDR1 SEHNR, CDR2 FQNEAQ (reference sequence). Trimming removed 1 base from V and 6 bases from J; junction bases left unmatched: 7. CDR3 length: 15 residues. In DNA form, the CDR3 reads TGTGCCAGCAGCTTAGGAGATAGCGGGAGTGGCGAGCAGTACTTC. Protein product: CASSLGDSGSGEQYF. The variable domain in full, with the rest retrieved from reference TRBV7-9 and TRBJ2-7, is DTGVSQNPRHKITKRGQNVTFRCDPISEHNRLYWYRQTLGQGPEFLTYFQNEAQLEKSRLLSDRFSAERPKGSFSTLEIQRTEQGDSAMYLCASSLGDSGSGEQYFGPGTRLTVT.

With respect to this clone: The identical CDR3 is also encoded by other nucleotide sequences in the sample. The chain joins TRBV6-5 to TRBJ2-2; no reliable D call. The CDR3 extends over 12 amino acids. Germline V gene data show CDR1 as MNHEY and CDR2 as SVGAGI. The V gene lost 6 bases and the J gene lost 5 bases, with 7 bases spanning the gap. CDR3 in amino acids: CASSRSTGELFF. The CDR3 coding sequence is TGTGCCAGCAGCAGGAGTACCGGGGAGCTGTTTTTT.

V and J are TRBV9 and TRBJ2-5; TRBD1 matches 12 bases. The CDR3 loop spans 16 amino acids. J lost 1 base, V lost 0 bases, and 1 base had no gene match. The germline V gene encodes CDR1 SGDLS and CDR2 YYNGEE. Here the CDR3 reads CASSVAGQGAQETQYF. In DNA, the CDR3 is TGTGCCAGCAGCGTAGCGGGACAGGGGGCCCAAGAGACCCAGTACTTC.

This chain connects TRBV19 to TRBJ2-5; 9 bases are shared with TRBD1. Trimming cost V 11 bases and J 5 bases; bases outside gene matches: 9. Germline assignment: CDR1 LNHDA and CDR2 SQIVND (reference sequence). This CDR3 has 13 residues. The CDR3 DNA follows: TGTGCCCGGGGACAGGGATGGAATGAGACCCAGTACTTC. It yields the protein CARGQGWNETQYF.

The chain has TRBV7-2 and TRBJ1-2; tentative D call: TRBD1 (5 bases). The ends were cut back, 7 bases at V and 1 base at J, with 13 bases in the middle. The germline gives CDR1 SGHTA, CDR2 FQGNSA. The CDR3 loop spans 14 amino acids. CDR3 amino acids: CASIKSGGNYGYTF. The CDR3, as DNA: TGTGCCAGCATCAAGTCGGGGGGTAACTATGGCTACACCTTC.

The chain uses TRBV4-2 and TRBJ1-3, with D perhaps matching TRBD1 (5 bases). Per germline, CDR1 LGHNA and CDR2 YNFKEQ. This CDR3 has 16 amino acids. The ends were cut back, 3 bases at V and 0 bases at J, with 12 bases in the middle. The CDR3 region is CASSQDTGYSGNTIYF. The CDR3 nucleotides read TGTGCCAGCAGCCAGGACACAGGTTACTCTGGAAACACCATATATTTT.